These T cell receptor beta chains were read from a single sample in a study of blood T cell repertoires in COVID-19. Some clones are missing from TCRdb's copy, which holds only in-frame ones; the method was immunoSEQ multiplex PCR. This table has roughly 280,000 clones, 80% to 90% appearing once. Sequences were obtained from PBMCs or T cells enriched from blood (not recorded which). The receptor source for this set is a woman aged 30 to 39 with acute COVID-19. The CDR3 runs from the conserved cysteine through the conserved F or W. D genes are given only for firm matches. For some rows the clone size is stated as once, few or many, or as a class when expanded; others skip it.

TGTGCCAGCAGCTTGGGAGGGATGTTATGGTACTTC,CASSLGGMLWYF,NA,TRBV5-6,NA,TRBJ2-7
TGTGCCAGCAGCGTTAGCGGGAGGAGCTACAATGAGCAGTTCTTC,CASSVSGRSYNEQFF,few,TRBV7-9,TRBD2,TRBJ2-1
TGTGCCAGCAGCCTAGGACAGTCGAACACTGAAGCTTTCTTT,CASSLGQSNTEAFF,NA,TRBV3-1/TRBV3-2,NA,TRBJ1-1
TGTGCCAGCAGTTTGCGACTAGCCTATGAGCAGTTCTTC,CASSLRLAYEQFF,NA,TRBV6-4,TRBD2,TRBJ2-1
TGTGCCAGCAGGCCCGGGACAGGGGCCTACACCGGGGAGCTGTTTTTT,CASRPGTGAYTGELFF,NA,TRBV28,TRBD1,TRBJ2-2
TGCAGCGTCGAAGGGTCGTCAACTGAAACCGGGGAGCTGTTTTTT,CSVEGSSTETGELFF,NA,TRBV29-1,NA,TRBJ2-2
TGTGCCAGCAAATCCGACACATTCCCTAATGAAAAACTGTTTTTT,CASKSDTFPNEKLFF,NA,TRBV7-2,NA,TRBJ1-4
TGCGCCAGCAGCTTGTTGACTAGCGGGCTTCCAGATACGCAGTATTTT,CASSLLTSGLPDTQYF,NA,TRBV5-1,TRBD2,TRBJ2-3
TGTGCCATCACCTCAGGACTCGAAGGTGGTGAGCAGTTCTTC,CAITSGLEGGEQFF,NA,TRBV10-3,NA,TRBJ2-1
TGTGCCAGTAGTATCTGGAACACTGAAGCTTTCTTT,CASSIWNTEAFF,NA,TRBV19,NA,TRBJ1-1
TGTGCCAGCAGTGGAAGTGGGGACAGATCTTACGAGCAGTACTTC,CASSGSGDRSYEQYF,NA,TRBV2,TRBD1,TRBJ2-7
TGCGCCAGCAGCCCTCAGGGGAACACTGAAGCTTTCTTT,CASSPQGNTEAFF,NA,TRBV5-1,NA,TRBJ1-1
TGTGCCAGCAGCCTTGGACAGCGCCGTAGCACAGATACGCAGTATTTT,CASSLGQRRSTDTQYF,NA,TRBV3-1/TRBV3-2,NA,TRBJ2-3
TGTGCCAGCAGTGAAGGCGGGACAGGGGACCGGTATGGCTACACCTTC,CASSEGGTGDRYGYTF,NA,TRBV25-1,TRBD1,TRBJ1-2
TGTGCCAGCTCACCAGCGTTGTACGAGCAGTACTTC,CASSPALYEQYF,NA,TRBV18,NA,TRBJ2-7
TGTGCCAGTAGTATCGGTGCTAATCAGCCCCAGCATTTT,CASSIGANQPQHF,once,TRBV19,NA,TRBJ1-5
TGCGCCAGCAGCGAGGGACAGGGAATCAATCAGCCCCAGCATTTT,CASSEGQGINQPQHF,NA,TRBV5-1,TRBD1,TRBJ1-5